One and the same sample provided the 32 T cell receptor beta chains below, sequenced in a study of control samples from healthy donors and cancer patients. Assay used: immunoSEQ multiplex PCR; TCRdb lists only in-frame clones, some missing. The sample holds 200,000 or so clones, approximately 90% seen once. Sequences were obtained from blood. The receptors were gathered from a man aged 25-40 years in good health.

The chain couples TRBV9 to TRBJ2-7; D perhaps matches TRBD1 (6 bases). Per germline, CDR1 SGDLS and CDR2 YYNGEE. The CDR3 has 13 amino acids. The ends were cut back, 0 bases at V and 5 bases at J, with 9 bases in the middle. CDR3 DNA: TGTGCCAGCAGCGTAGGACAGGTGGACGAGCAGTACTTC. Translated: CASSVGQVDEQYF.

CDR3 amino acids: CASSSGGADYGYTF. The CDR3 DNA reads TGTGCCAGCAGCTCAGGGGGAGCGGACTATGGCTACACCTTC. V is TRBV5-5 and J is TRBJ1-2, with 7 bases lining up with TRBD1. V lost 3 bases, J lost 3 bases, and 5 bases stayed unmatched. The CDR3 spans 14 residues. From germline, CDR1 is SGHKS and CDR2 YYEKEE (reference sequence).

This clone was detected once. Other DNA sequences in this sample translate to the same CDR3. J is TRBJ1-5 and V is TRBV19; D is unresolved. The length of the CDR3 is 13 residues. Germline V gives CDR1 LNHDA, CDR2 SQIVND (reference sequence). The V end was cut by 3 bases, the J end by 0 bases, with 3 bases between. The CDR3 loop is CASSISSNQPQHF. The CDR3 region has the DNA TGTGCCAGTAGTATTAGTAGCAATCAGCCCCAGCATTTT. Full variable domain (outside the CDR3, taken from reference TRBV19 and TRBJ1-5): DGGITQSPKYLFRKEGQNVTLSCEQNLNHDAMYWYRQDPGQGLRLIYYSQIVNDFQKGDIAEGYSVSREKKESFPLTVTSAQKNPTAFYLCASSISSNQPQHFGDGTRLSIL.

This clone has a single count. V is TRBV7-6 and J is TRBJ2-3, with D unresolved. This CDR3 is built from 18 residues. The V end was cut by 7 bases, the J end by 2 bases, with 25 bases between. Germline CDR1 reads SGHVS; CDR2 reads FNYEAQ. The CDR3 coding sequence is TGTGCCAGCACCCAAAGGGCCGAAAATGAACATTACACAGATACGCAGTATTTT. Its translation: CASTQRAENEHYTDTQYF. The full variable domain, its missing parts supplied by reference TRBV7-6 and TRBJ2-3, is GAGVSQSPRYKVTKRGQDVALRCDPISGHVSLYWYRQALGQGPEFLTYFNYEAQQDKSGLPNDRFSAERPEGSISTLTIQRTEQRDSAMYRCASTQRAENEHYTDTQYFGPGTRLTVL.

The chain has TRBV11-2 and TRBJ1-1; D is uncertain. From germline, CDR1 is SGHAT and CDR2 FQNNGV. The germline V and J ends were trimmed by 5 bases and 0 bases, with 13 bases remaining between them. CDR3 length: 15 amino acids. The CDR3 here is CASSPAGAVNTEAFF. CDR3 in DNA: TGTGCCAGCAGCCCCGCCGGCGCGGTGAACACTGAAGCTTTCTTT. The variable domain in full, completed from reference TRBV11-2 and TRBJ1-1, reads EAGVAQSPRYKIIEKRQSVAFWCNPISGHATLYWYQQILGQGPKLLIQFQNNGVVDDSQLPKDRFSAERLKGVDSTLKIQPAKLEDSAVYLCASSPAGAVNTEAFFGQGTRLTVV.

V usage is TRBV7-9 and J usage is TRBJ1-2; weak D call: TRBD1 (5 bases). The CDR3 totals 14 residues. Trimming took off 5 bases at V and 4 bases at J, with 14 bases between the two ends. Germline V gene lookup returns CDR1 SEHNR and CDR2 FQNEAQ (reference sequence). The chain's CDR3 is CASSRDGGAYGYTF. DNA for the CDR3: TGTGCCAGCAGCCGTGACGGCGGGGCCTATGGCTACACCTTC.

The rearrangement links TRBV27 to TRBJ2-7; TRBD1 agrees at 7 bases. Trimming cost V 2 bases and J 6 bases; bases outside gene matches: 7. Germline-derived CDR1 and CDR2 are MNHEY and SMNVEV (reference sequence). The CDR3 loop spans 14 amino acids. The CDR3 DNA is TGTGCCAGCAGTTTACCGCCACCAGGGGGCGAGCAGTACTTC. It yields the protein CASSLPPPGGEQYF.

The rearrangement uses TRBV4-1 and TRBJ2-7; weak D call: TRBD1 (6 bases). The CDR3 sequence is 19 residues long. The V gene lost 0 bases and the J gene lost 3 bases, with 24 bases spanning the gap. CDR1 is MGHRA, CDR2 YSYEKL, per germline. The CDR3 DNA reads as TGCGCCAGCAGCCAAGATCCCCCACAGGGAATTACAACAGACTACGAGCAGTACTTC. It codes for CASSQDPPQGITTDYEQYF.

V gene TRBV4-2 combines with J gene TRBJ2-6; perhaps TRBD2 as D (6 bases). V was trimmed by 1 base and J by 1 base, leaving 11 bases between them. This CDR3 has 17 amino acids. CDR1 is LGHNA, CDR2 YNFKEQ, per germline. In DNA, the CDR3 is TGTGCCAGCAGCCAAGGAAGTGCGGGATCTGGGGCCAACGTCCTGACTTTC. Its protein product is CASSQGSAGSGANVLTF.

This clone was seen only once. This chain connects TRBV20-1 to TRBJ1-2; 7 bases agree with TRBD1. CDR1 and CDR2 from the germline V gene are DFQATT and SNEGSKA (reference sequence). The CDR3 is 11 amino acids. The CDR3 loop reads CRSQGDYGYTF. In DNA form, the CDR3 reads TGCAGAAGCCAGGGGGACTATGGCTACACCTTC.

The V gene is TRBV24-1, the J gene TRBJ1-2; TRBD1 might be the D (5 bases). Germline assignment: CDR1 KGHDR and CDR2 SFDVKD. V was pared by 3 bases and J by 4 bases, with 14 bases between. This CDR3 has 15 residues. The CDR3, as DNA: TGTGCCACCAGTGATAGGCAGGGAGGTCGCTATGGCTACACCTTC. Translating it yields CATSDRQGGRYGYTF.

This CDR3 is CASSLADRGGEKLFF. The CDR3 bases are TGTGCCAGCAGCTTGGCGGACAGGGGAGGTGAAAAACTGTTTTTT. The J gene is TRBJ1-4, the V gene TRBV5-5, with 9 bases fitting TRBD1. This CDR3 is 15 amino acids long. Trimming cost V 0 bases and J 7 bases; bases outside gene matches: 4. Germline CDR1 reads SGHKS; CDR2 reads YYEKEE (reference sequence). Filled out from reference TRBV5-5 and TRBJ1-4, the complete variable domain reads DAGVTQSPTHLIKTRGQQVTLRCSPISGHKSVSWYQQVLGQGPQFIFQYYEKEERGRGNFPDRFSARQFPNYSSELNVNALLLGDSALYLCASSLADRGGEKLFFGSGTQLSVL.

The rearrangement links TRBV28 to TRBJ1-5; the D is unclear. CDR1 is MDHEN and CDR2 is SYDVKM in the germline V gene. V lost 8 bases and J 2 bases, leaving 16 bases between the germline ends. This CDR3 has 15 amino acids. Here the CDR3 reads CASRFGGSGNQPQHF. CDR3 nucleotides: TGTGCCAGCCGATTCGGTGGTTCGGGCAATCAGCCCCAGCATTTT.

The rearrangement joins TRBV7-9 to TRBJ2-7, with 8 bases that match TRBD2. CDR3 length: 15 amino acids. Germline values: CDR1 SEHNR, CDR2 FQNEAQ (reference sequence). Trimming removed 3 bases from V and 4 bases from J; junction bases left unmatched: 8. CDR3 amino acids: CASSLTSDKGYEQYF. Written as DNA, the CDR3 is TGTGCCAGCAGCTTGACTAGCGATAAAGGGTACGAGCAGTACTTC.

The chain joins TRBV15 to TRBJ1-6, with a weak D call TRBD1 (5 bases). Trimming stripped 0 bases from V and 8 bases from J, with 11 bases between. The germline CDR1 and CDR2 sequences are LNHNV and YYDKDF (reference sequence). CDR3 length: 15 residues. The CDR3 region has the DNA TGTGCCACCAGCAGAGATAAGGGGTTGTATTCACCCCTCCACTTT. It is translated as CATSRDKGLYSPLHF.

The rearrangement links TRBV24-1 to TRBJ1-5; 10 bases fit TRBD1. Germline values: CDR1 KGHDR, CDR2 SFDVKD. The CDR3 is 14 amino acids. Trimming took 5 bases from V and 4 from J; bases not matched to a gene: 1. The CDR3 spells CATSGDRGNQPQHF. CDR3 DNA: TGTGCCACCAGTGGGGACAGGGGAAATCAGCCCCAGCATTTT.

The chain combines TRBV6-6 with TRBJ2-2, with TRBD1 matching 10 bases. The germline V gene has CDR1 MNHNY and CDR2 SVGAGI (reference sequence). This CDR3 has 16 residues. After removal of 5 bases from V and 5 bases from J, the junction contained 8 bases not matched to a gene. The chain's CDR3 is CASSTRTGGETGELFF. The CDR3 DNA sequence: TGTGCCAGCAGTACAAGGACAGGGGGGGAGACCGGGGAGCTGTTTTTT.

V is TRBV21-1 and J is TRBJ2-6; the table gives TRBD1 as D, unverified against the DNA. TRBV21-1 is reported as a pseudogene. The CDR3 covers 16 residues. The CDR3 DNA follows: TGTGCCAGCAGCGTACAGGAATCTTGTGGGGCCAACGTCCTGACTTTC. Encoded protein: CASSVQESCGANVLTF.

The gene calls are TRBV6-1 and TRBJ1-2; weak D call: TRBD1 (6 bases). This CDR3 has 16 residues. Trimming took off 6 bases at V and 5 bases at J, with 22 bases between the two ends. The germline V gene has CDR1 MNHNS and CDR2 SASEGT. The CDR3 coding sequence is TGTGCCAGCAGGGAAAGACCGGACAGTGGTCTTTATGGCTACACCTTC. Translation gives CASRERPDSGLYGYTF.

V and J are TRBV5-1 and TRBJ1-2, with D unresolved. V dropped 0 bases and J dropped 4 bases, with 4 bases sitting between them. The CDR3 extends over 12 amino acids. The germline gives CDR1 SGHRS, CDR2 YFSETQ. In nucleotides, the CDR3 is TGCGCCAGCAGCTTGGACAGCTATGGCTACACCTTC. Amino acids: CASSLDSYGYTF.

This chain uses TRBV5-6 with TRBJ1-2; 11 nucleotides agree with TRBD1. V lost 4 bases and J lost 12; bases outside the gene matches: 5. CDR1 is SGHDT and CDR2 is YYEEEE in the germline V gene. This CDR3 spans 12 amino acids. The CDR3 loop reads CASSAGDRGNTF. CDR3 nucleotides: TGTGCCAGCAGCGCGGGGGACAGGGGGAACACCTTC.

The chain has TRBV27 and TRBJ1-2; 7 bases fit TRBD1. J gave up 8 bases and V 2 bases, and 8 bases lay outside the gene matches. Germline V CDR1 and CDR2: MNHEY, SMNVEV (reference sequence). The CDR3 covers 14 residues. In nucleotides, the CDR3 is TGTGCCAGCAGTTTAGTGAGTACAGGGGAAGGCTACACCTTC. Protein sequence: CASSLVSTGEGYTF.

This chain links TRBV5-6 with TRBJ2-5; the match to TRBD1 covers 8 bases. Trimming cost V 2 bases and J 4 bases; bases outside gene matches: 13. Germline loops: CDR1 SGHDT, CDR2 YYEEEE. The CDR3 consists of 17 residues. The CDR3 coding sequence is TGTGCCAGCAGCTTACCGGGGCCAGGGGGCTACGGAGAGACCCAGTACTTC. This gives the protein CASSLPGPGGYGETQYF.

The chain has TRBV2 and TRBJ1-5, with D perhaps matching TRBD1 (6 bases). The germline V gene encodes CDR1 SNHLY and CDR2 FYNNEI. V was shortened by 6 bases and J by 0 bases, with 9 bases between the two germline ends. This CDR3 has 14 residues. The CDR3 nucleotides read TGTGCCAGCAGCAGACAGGATAGCAATCAGCCCCAGCATTTT. The encoded protein is CASSRQDSNQPQHF.

The CDR3 spells CASSLGRGSSNQPQHF. The CDR3 DNA reads TGTGCCAGCAGCTTAGGAAGGGGCTCCAGCAATCAGCCCCAGCATTTT. The chain combines TRBV7-9 with TRBJ1-5, with TRBD1 as a possible D gene (5 bases). V was cut by 1 base and J by 1 base, with 11 bases left in between. The V gene's germline CDR1 is SEHNR and CDR2 FQNEAQ (reference sequence). The CDR3 spans 16 residues.

CDR3 loop: CASSESGLAGEQYF. In DNA form, the CDR3 reads TGCGCCAGCAGTGAGTCGGGACTAGCGGGCGAGCAGTACTTC. V gene TRBV10-1 combines with J gene TRBJ2-7; 12 bases match TRBD2. Germline V gene sequence: CDR1 WNHNN, CDR2 SYGVQD (reference sequence). J lost 6 bases, V lost 0 bases, and 0 bases had no gene match. The CDR3 totals 14 residues.

The chain is built from TRBV5-4 and TRBJ2-7, with D perhaps TRBD1 or TRBD2 (6 bases each). The V end lost 2 bases, the J end lost 0 bases, and 9 bases lay between the germline ends. In germline, CDR1 is SGHNT, CDR2 YYREEE (reference sequence). The length of the CDR3 is 14 residues. CDR3 sequence (DNA): TGTGCCAGCAGCTTCGGGGGCAGCTCCTACGAGCAGTACTTC. Residues: CASSFGGSSYEQYF.

The chain joins TRBV12-5 to TRBJ1-1; D gene uncertain. This CDR3 has 15 amino acids. V was pared by 1 base and J by 1 base, with 10 bases between. Looked up from germline, CDR1 is LGHNT and CDR2 is FRNRAP. The CDR3 DNA follows: TGTGCTAGTGGTTTGGCTGAGAGGAGGAACACTGAAGCTTTCTTT. As protein: CASGLAERRNTEAFF.

The chain carries TRBV2 and TRBJ2-3; 9 nucleotides align to TRBD2. The ends lost 7 bases at V and 3 bases at J; junction bases unmatched: 2. The CDR3 spans 13 residues. The germline gives CDR1 SNHLY, CDR2 FYNNEI. Here the CDR3 reads CASKAGGTDTQYF. The DNA for the CDR3 is TGTGCCAGCAAAGCGGGGGGTACAGATACGCAGTATTTT.

The V call is TRBV10-3, the J call TRBJ1-4, with no clear D. Germline CDR1 reads ENHRY; CDR2 reads SYGVKD. The CDR3 contains 14 residues. V dropped 3 bases and J dropped 8 bases, with 13 bases sitting between them. The CDR3 sequence is CAISEGGYREKLFF. The CDR3 DNA reads as TGTGCCATCAGTGAAGGAGGGTACCGGGAAAAACTGTTTTTT.

The sample holds one count of this clone. The V call is TRBV29-1, the J call TRBJ1-1; no clear D. The CDR3 runs to 13 residues. The germline gives CDR1 SQVTM, CDR2 ANQGSEA. V lost 1 base to trimming and J lost 0 bases, with 6 bases between them. The CDR3 coding sequence is TGCAGCGTTGAAGCCCAGGTGAACACTGAAGCTTTCTTT. Its translation is CSVEAQVNTEAFF. The full variable domain, its missing parts supplied by reference TRBV29-1 and TRBJ1-1, is SAVISQKPSRDICQRGTSLTIQCQVDSQVTMMFWYRQQPGQSLTLIATANQGSEATYESGFVIDKFPISRPNLTFSTLTVSNMSPEDSSIYLCSVEAQVNTEAFFGQGTRLTVV.

The chain links TRBV6-6 to TRBJ2-3; D might be TRBD1 (5 bases). The CDR3 is 14 amino acids. Germline CDR1 and CDR2: MNHNY and SVGAGI (reference sequence). Trimming stripped 0 bases from V and 2 bases from J, with 6 bases between. This CDR3 reads CASSYSDITDTQYF. The CDR3 coding sequence is TGTGCCAGCAGTTACTCGGACATCACAGATACGCAGTATTTT.